This is a list of T cell receptor beta chains from one sample in a study of OX40 agonist ivuxolimab in advanced cancers. TCRdb keeps only in-frame clones here, not all; method: immunoSEQ multiplex PCR. The sample records fewer than 60,000 clones, 87% being singletons. Specimen: CD4+ or CD8+ T cells sorted from blood, collected in a trial of the OX40 agonist ivuxolimab. These receptors all come from an adult with an advanced solid tumor such as melanoma, head and neck, liver or kidney cancer. Each CDR3 is given with its conserved first and last residue. The order of the fields is V gene, J gene, D gene, CDR3 DNA, CDR3 protein. The D gene is left open where the match is weak.

v_gene: TRBV7-2
j_gene: TRBJ1-1
d_gene: -
CDR3nt: TGTGCCAGCACTTGGCGGAGGAACACTGAAGCTTTCTTT
CDR3aa: CASTWRRNTEAFF

v_gene: TRBV9
j_gene: TRBJ1-3
d_gene: -
CDR3nt: TGTGCCAGCAGCGCAACTGGGGTAGATGGAAACACCATATATTTT
CDR3aa: CASSATGVDGNTIYF

v_gene: TRBV7-9
j_gene: TRBJ1-4
d_gene: TRBD1
CDR3nt: TGTGCCAGCAGCTCCTCAGGGGGCGATGAAAAACTGTTTTTT
CDR3aa: CASSSSGGDEKLFF

v_gene: TRBV6-1
j_gene: TRBJ2-5
d_gene: TRBD1
CDR3nt: TGTGCCAGCAGTGAAGCGGGACAGGGGGTAGAGACCCAGTACTTC
CDR3aa: CASSEAGQGVETQYF

v_gene: TRBV6-1
j_gene: TRBJ1-5
d_gene: TRBD1
CDR3nt: TGTGCCAGCAGAGAGGGACAGGATTATTATCAGCCCCAGCATTTT
CDR3aa: CASREGQDYYQPQHF

v_gene: TRBV7-2
j_gene: TRBJ2-1
d_gene: -
CDR3nt: TGTGCCAGCAGCTTAGAAGGCCTCGGGGCGGGAAAGGAGCAGTTCTTC
CDR3aa: CASSLEGLGAGKEQFF

v_gene: TRBV7-9
j_gene: TRBJ1-2
d_gene: -
CDR3nt: TGTGCCAGCAGCTTGGGCGGGCAGGCCCCCTATGGCTACACCTTC
CDR3aa: CASSLGGQAPYGYTF

v_gene: TRBV5-5
j_gene: TRBJ1-5
d_gene: -
CDR3nt: TGTGCCAGCAGCTTAGCCCCTCACCAAACGGAGCCCCAGCATTTT
CDR3aa: CASSLAPHQTEPQHF

v_gene: TRBV5-1
j_gene: TRBJ2-3
d_gene: -
CDR3nt: TGCGCCAGCAGCTTGGGCCAGCAAACAGATACGCAGTATTTT
CDR3aa: CASSLGQQTDTQYF

v_gene: TRBV5-8
j_gene: TRBJ2-3
d_gene: -
CDR3nt: TGTGCCAGCAGCTTGAGCCAGGGAGGATATACGCAGTATTTT
CDR3aa: CASSLSQGGYTQYF

v_gene: TRBV11-2
j_gene: TRBJ2-3
d_gene: -
CDR3nt: TGTGCCAGCAGCTTAAGAGGGAGACGCACAGATACGCAGTATTTT
CDR3aa: CASSLRGRRTDTQYF